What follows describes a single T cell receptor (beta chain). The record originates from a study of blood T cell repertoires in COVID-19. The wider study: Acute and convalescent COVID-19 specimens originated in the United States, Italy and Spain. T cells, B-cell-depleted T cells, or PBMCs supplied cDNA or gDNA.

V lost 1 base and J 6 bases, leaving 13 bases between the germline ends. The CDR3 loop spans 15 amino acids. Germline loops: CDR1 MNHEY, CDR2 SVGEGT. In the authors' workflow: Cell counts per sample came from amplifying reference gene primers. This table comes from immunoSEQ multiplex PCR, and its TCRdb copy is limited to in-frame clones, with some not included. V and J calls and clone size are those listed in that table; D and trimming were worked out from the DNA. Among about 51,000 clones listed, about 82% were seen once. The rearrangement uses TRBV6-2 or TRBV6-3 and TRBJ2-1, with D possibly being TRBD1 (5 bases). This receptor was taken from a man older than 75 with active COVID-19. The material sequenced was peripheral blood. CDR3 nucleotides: TGTGCCAGCAGTTACTTGAGACAGATACTCAATGAGCAGTTCTTC. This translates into CASSYLRQILNEQFF.